This T cell receptor (beta chain) was sequenced during a study of post-analysis software for immune sequencing data. Whole-study findings and limits: Compared with controls, patients had more of about 5 TRBV segments, including TRBV5-6, TRBV5-1 and TRBV20-1. Compared against controls, patients with multiple sclerosis displayed significantly lower normalized Chao1 diversity.

The germline CDR1 and CDR2 sequences are SGHTA and FQGNSA. J was trimmed by 2 bases and V by 1 base; bases with no gene match: 4. The CDR3 is 15 amino acids. cDNA libraries of TCR beta carried unique molecular identifiers. TCRdb reprocessed the PCR reads with MiXCR, giving one entry per CDR3 protein. This sample carries 750,000 to 950,000 distinct CDR3 sequences, roughly 50% of them seen once, and the ten largest clones take approximately 4.4%. In regard to this clonotype: Its target is not known.

The chain is built from TRBV7-2 and TRBJ1-2; 7 nucleotides match TRBD1. This TCR was sampled from a girl aged 10 to 17 with multiple sclerosis. The sample was blood. The CDR3 DNA sequence: TGTGCCAGCAGCTTAGGAGGGGGCTCCAACTATGGCTACACCTTC. This codes for CASSLGGGSNYGYTF.